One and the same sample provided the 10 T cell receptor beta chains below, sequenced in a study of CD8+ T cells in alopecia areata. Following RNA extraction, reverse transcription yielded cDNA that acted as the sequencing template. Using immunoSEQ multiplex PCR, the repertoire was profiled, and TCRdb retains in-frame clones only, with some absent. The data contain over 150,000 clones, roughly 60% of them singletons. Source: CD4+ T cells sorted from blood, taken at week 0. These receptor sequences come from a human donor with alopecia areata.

The CDR3 sequence: CASSYGQRGDTEAFF. CDR3 DNA: TGTGCCAGCAGTTACGGACAGCGAGGAGACACTGAAGCTTTCTTT. V and J are TRBV6-5 and TRBJ1-1, with D maybe TRBD1 (6 bases). Germline V lookup: CDR1 MNHEY, CDR2 SVGAGI. This CDR3 contains 15 residues. V was clipped by 2 bases and J by 3 bases, with 13 bases between them.

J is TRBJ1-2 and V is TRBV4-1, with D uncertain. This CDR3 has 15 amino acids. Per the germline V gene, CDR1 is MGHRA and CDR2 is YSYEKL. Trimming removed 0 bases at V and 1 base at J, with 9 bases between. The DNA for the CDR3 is TGCGCCAGCAGCCAAGATCGTGCAGATAACTATGGCTACACCTTC. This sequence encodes CASSQDRADNYGYTF.

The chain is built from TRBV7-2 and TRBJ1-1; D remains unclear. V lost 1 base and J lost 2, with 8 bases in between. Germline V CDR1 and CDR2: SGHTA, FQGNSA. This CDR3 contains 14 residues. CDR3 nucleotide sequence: TGTGCCAGCAGCTTAGGCAGAACCAACACTGAAGCTTTCTTT. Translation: CASSLGRTNTEAFF.

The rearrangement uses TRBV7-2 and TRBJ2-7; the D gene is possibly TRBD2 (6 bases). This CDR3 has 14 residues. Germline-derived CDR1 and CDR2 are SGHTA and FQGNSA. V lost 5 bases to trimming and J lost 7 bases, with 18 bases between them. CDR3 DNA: TGTGCCAGCAGCCGAAGCGGCGTGGGGGGAGAGCAGTACTTC. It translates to CASSRSGVGGEQYF. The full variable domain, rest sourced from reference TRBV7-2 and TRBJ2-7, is GAGVSQSPSNKVTEKGKDVELRCDPISGHTALYWYRQSLGQGLEFLIYFQGNSAPDKSGLPSDRFSAERTGGSVSTLTIQRTQQEDSAVYLCASSRSGVGGEQYFGPGTRLTVT.

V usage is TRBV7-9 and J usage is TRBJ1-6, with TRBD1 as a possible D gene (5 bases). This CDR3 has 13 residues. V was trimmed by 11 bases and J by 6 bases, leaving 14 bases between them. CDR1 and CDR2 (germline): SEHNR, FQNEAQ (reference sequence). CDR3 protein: CAVGATINSPLHF. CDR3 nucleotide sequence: TGTGCCGTTGGGGCAACCATTAATTCACCCCTCCACTTT.

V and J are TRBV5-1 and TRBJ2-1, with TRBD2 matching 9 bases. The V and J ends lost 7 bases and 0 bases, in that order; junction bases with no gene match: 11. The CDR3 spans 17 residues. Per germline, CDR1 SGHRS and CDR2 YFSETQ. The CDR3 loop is CASFDSGGTHSYNEQFF. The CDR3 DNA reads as TGCGCCAGCTTTGACAGCGGGGGGACCCACTCCTACAATGAGCAGTTCTTC. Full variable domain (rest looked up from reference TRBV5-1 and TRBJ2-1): KAGVTQTPRYLIKTRGQQVTLSCSPISGHRSVSWYQQTPGQGLQFLFEYFSETQRNKGNFPGRFSGRQFSNSRSEMNVSTLELGDSALYLCASFDSGGTHSYNEQFFGPGTRLTVL.

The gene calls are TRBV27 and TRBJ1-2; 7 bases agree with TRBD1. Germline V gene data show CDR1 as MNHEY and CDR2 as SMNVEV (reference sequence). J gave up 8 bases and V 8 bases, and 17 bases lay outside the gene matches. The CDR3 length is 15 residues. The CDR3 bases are TGTGCCAGCGCACAGCACGGGACAGCTCTTAGGGGCTACACCTTC. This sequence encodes CASAQHGTALRGYTF.

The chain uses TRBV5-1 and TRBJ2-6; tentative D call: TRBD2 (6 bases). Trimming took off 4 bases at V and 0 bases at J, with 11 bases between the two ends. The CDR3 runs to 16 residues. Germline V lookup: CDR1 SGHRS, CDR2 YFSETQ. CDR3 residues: CASSPRGNSGANVLTF. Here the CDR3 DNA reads TGCGCCAGCAGCCCACGGGGGAACTCTGGGGCCAACGTCCTGACTTTC.

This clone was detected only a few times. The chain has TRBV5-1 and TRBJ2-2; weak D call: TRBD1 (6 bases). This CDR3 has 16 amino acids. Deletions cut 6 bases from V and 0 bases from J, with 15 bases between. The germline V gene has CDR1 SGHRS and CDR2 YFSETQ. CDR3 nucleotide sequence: TGCGCCAGCATGTGGGGGCGACAACCGAACACCGGGGAGCTGTTTTTT. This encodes CASMWGRQPNTGELFF.

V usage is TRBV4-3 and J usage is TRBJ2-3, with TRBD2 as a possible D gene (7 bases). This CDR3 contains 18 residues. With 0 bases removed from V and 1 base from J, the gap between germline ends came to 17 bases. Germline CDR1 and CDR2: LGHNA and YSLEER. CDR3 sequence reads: CASSQDLIRGARTDTQYF. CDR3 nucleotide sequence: TGCGCCAGCAGCCAAGATCTAATCCGGGGGGCCCGCACAGATACGCAGTATTTT.